The T cell receptor (beta chain) described here comes from a study of blood T cell repertoires in COVID-19. CDR3 size: 13 residues. The V and J ends lost 3 bases and 0 bases respectively, with 3 bases between them. Clinical histories supplied by participants themselves formed the basis of cohort assignment. Here immunoSEQ multiplex PCR was the method, and the copy in TCRdb shows in-frame clones only, minus some. The data contain 200,000 to 250,000 clones, 87% of them singletons. This sequence was found in a woman aged 30 to 39 with acute COVID-19. Sequencing was performed on PBMCs or T cells enriched from blood (not recorded which). The chain joins TRBV12-3 or TRBV12-4 to TRBJ1-5; D unclear. CDR3 DNA sequence: TGTGCCAGCAGTTTCAATAGCAATCAGCCCCAGCATTTT. This translates into CASSFNSNQPQHF.